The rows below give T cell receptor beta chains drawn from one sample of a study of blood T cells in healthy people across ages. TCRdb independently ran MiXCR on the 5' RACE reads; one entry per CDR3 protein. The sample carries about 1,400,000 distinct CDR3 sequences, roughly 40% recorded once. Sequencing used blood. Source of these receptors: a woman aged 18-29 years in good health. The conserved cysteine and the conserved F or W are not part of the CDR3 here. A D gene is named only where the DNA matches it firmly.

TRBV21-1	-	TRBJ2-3	ASFPSTDTQY
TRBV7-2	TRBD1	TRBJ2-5	ASSLYRDRVGQETQY
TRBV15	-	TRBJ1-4	ATSRGIQDEKLF
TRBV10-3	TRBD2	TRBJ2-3	AISEYLFRLAASTDTQY
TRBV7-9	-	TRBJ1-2	ASSPPAEYGYT
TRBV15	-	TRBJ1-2	ATSDDYGYT
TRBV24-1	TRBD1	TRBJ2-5	ATSDPQTGDNEQY
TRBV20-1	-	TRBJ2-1	SARGAGLNEQF
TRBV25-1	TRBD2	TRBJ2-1	ASSEGVAGGYEQF
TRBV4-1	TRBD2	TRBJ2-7	ASSSGVHYEQY
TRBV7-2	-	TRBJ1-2	ASSRDVGAQIGYT
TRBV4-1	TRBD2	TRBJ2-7	ASSQGVLADSLREQY
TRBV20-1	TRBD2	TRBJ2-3	SAELAGGSDTQY
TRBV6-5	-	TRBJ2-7	ASSYSGRDEQY
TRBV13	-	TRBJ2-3	ASSPYLVGGADTQY
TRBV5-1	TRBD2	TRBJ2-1	ASSSPGLAGGVGNNEQF
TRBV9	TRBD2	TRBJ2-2	ASSDDSGRGTGELF
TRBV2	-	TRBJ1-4	ASSEARYGGSEKLF
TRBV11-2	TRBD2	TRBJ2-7	ASSSHPFLAGDNEVGYEQY
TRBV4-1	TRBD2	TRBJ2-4	ASSQGTSGTVAKNIQY
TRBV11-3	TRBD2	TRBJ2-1	ASSSSSGDEQF
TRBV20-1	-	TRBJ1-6	SAKGLNSPLH
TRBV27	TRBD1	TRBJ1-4	ASSRDRGSEKLF
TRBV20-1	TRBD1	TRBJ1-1	SARKTGVNTEAF
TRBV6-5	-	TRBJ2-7	ASWGPSYEQY
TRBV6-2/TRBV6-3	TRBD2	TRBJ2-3	ASSTLQEIAGNQY
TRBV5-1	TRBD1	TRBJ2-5	ASSLGTGGGQETQY
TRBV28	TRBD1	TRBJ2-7	ASSPQGVREQY
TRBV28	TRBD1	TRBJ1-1	ASRGDRLNTEAF
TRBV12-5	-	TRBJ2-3	ASGPHRAGDTQY
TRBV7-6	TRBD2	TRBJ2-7	ASSRLLADEQY
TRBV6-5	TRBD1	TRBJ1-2	ASSYHSAGQGNYGYT
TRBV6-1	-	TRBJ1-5	ASSRQGPANQPQH
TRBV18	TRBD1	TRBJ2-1	ASSSGTGALGERF
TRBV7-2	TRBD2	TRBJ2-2	ASSSWGSGGNTGELF
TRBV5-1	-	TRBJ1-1	ASSLDPRGAPNTEAF
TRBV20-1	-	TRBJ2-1	SASFASPYNEQF
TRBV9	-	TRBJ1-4	ASSVAGGANEKLF
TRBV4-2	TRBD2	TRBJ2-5	ASSQPLTSGRQSEQY
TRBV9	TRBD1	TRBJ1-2	ASSVEGGANYGYT
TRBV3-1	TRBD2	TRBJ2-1	ASSRTSGGLDEQF
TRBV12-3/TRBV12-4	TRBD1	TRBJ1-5	ASSRTGGAGQPQH
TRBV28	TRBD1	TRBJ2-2	ASSLTGGTGELF
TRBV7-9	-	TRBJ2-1	ASSLLSGPHNEQF
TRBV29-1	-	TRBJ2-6	SVESTVFSGANVLT
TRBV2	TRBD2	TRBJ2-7	ASSTGRFSEQY
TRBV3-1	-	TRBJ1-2	ASSQEASGTYGYT
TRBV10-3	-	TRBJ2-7	AISDGQDAPYEQY
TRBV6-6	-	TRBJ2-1	ASQPLGGVPYNEQF
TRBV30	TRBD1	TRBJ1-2	AWSVEGANGYT
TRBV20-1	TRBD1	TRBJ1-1	SAPPGDRNTEAF
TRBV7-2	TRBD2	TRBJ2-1	ASSLVAGVRNEQF
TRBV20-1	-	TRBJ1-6	SAIQSYNSPLH
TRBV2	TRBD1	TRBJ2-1	ASDRAFDEQF
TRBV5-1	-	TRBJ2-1	ASSPPPYNEQF
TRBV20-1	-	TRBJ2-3	SARVLGTDTQY
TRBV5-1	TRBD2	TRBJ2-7	ASSSNPGLNYEQY